The 21 T cell receptor beta chains given below trace back to one sample, sequenced in a study of T cell changes during pregnancy in multiple sclerosis. The assay was immunoSEQ multiplex PCR, and TCRdb's table has in-frame clones only and misses some. Among roughly 100,000 clones listed, around 93% were seen once. The sample here was peripheral blood, taken after pregnancy. These receptors all come from a female donor with multiple sclerosis, enrolled in a pregnancy study.

The chain has TRBV4-1 and TRBJ2-7, with 10 nucleotides matching TRBD2. Looked up from germline, CDR1 is MGHRA and CDR2 is YSYEKL. This CDR3 has 16 amino acids. Trimming took 2 bases from V and 0 from J; bases not matched to a gene: 4. CDR3 amino acids: CASSQWPSGSSYEQYF. The CDR3 nucleotides are TGCGCCAGCAGCCAATGGCCTAGCGGGAGCTCCTACGAGCAGTACTTC.

The chain has TRBV19 and TRBJ2-1; 13 bases are shared with TRBD2. This CDR3 spans 16 amino acids. The germline V gene encodes CDR1 LNHDA and CDR2 SQIVND (reference sequence). Unmatched junction bases numbered 11, after V lost 5 bases and J lost 10 bases. In DNA, the CDR3 is TGTGCCAGTAGTTCGCGACTAGCGGGAGGCGGTGGGGAGCAGTTCTTC. Its protein product is CASSSRLAGGGGEQFF.

The V call is TRBV11-2, the J call TRBJ1-2; 8 nucleotides match TRBD1. Germline loops: CDR1 SGHAT, CDR2 FQNNGV. V was pared by 3 bases and J by 7 bases, with 10 bases of the junction left unmatched. The CDR3 is 15 amino acids. The CDR3 spells CASSFPGQGAGGYTF. The CDR3 DNA follows: TGTGCCAGCAGCTTTCCCGGTCAGGGGGCGGGTGGCTACACCTTC.

CDR3 protein: CASSQETGGPYEQYF. In DNA form, the CDR3 reads TGCGCCAGCAGCCAAGAAACGGGAGGGCCCTACGAGCAGTACTTC. V is TRBV4-1 and J is TRBJ2-7; 8 positions match TRBD2. The V gene's germline CDR1 is MGHRA and CDR2 YSYEKL. The ends lost 0 bases at V and 2 bases at J; junction bases unmatched: 3. The CDR3 is 15 residues long.

This clone was seen just once. V gene TRBV27 combines with J gene TRBJ1-2; TRBD1 matches at 8 bases. Per the germline V gene, CDR1 is MNHEY and CDR2 is SMNVEV (reference sequence). The CDR3 is 15 amino acids. V trimming: 6 bases; J trimming: 2 bases; junction bases outside the gene matches: 8. CDR3 nucleotide sequence: TGTGCCAGCAGCTGGGACAGGACTCAAAACTATGGCTACACCTTC. This translates into CASSWDRTQNYGYTF.

The chain links TRBV5-1 to TRBJ1-1; D not resolved. Germline loops: CDR1 SGHRS, CDR2 YFSETQ. V gave up 2 bases and J gave up 1 base, with 9 bases separating them. The CDR3 loop spans 14 amino acids. The CDR3 DNA is TGCGCCAGCAGCTTACGCCAGGCGAACACTGAAGCTTTCTTT. As protein: CASSLRQANTEAFF.

CDR3 coding DNA: TGCGCCAGCAGCTTGACAGGGGTGAACACTGAAGCTTTCTTT. As protein: CASSLTGVNTEAFF. The chain couples TRBV5-1 to TRBJ1-1; TRBD1 matches at 7 bases. The CDR3 is 14 amino acids. The germline V gene has CDR1 SGHRS and CDR2 YFSETQ. V trimming: 1 base; J trimming: 0 bases; junction bases outside the gene matches: 0.

The chain carries TRBV6-8 and TRBJ2-5, with D possibly TRBD1 on 5 matching bases. The germline gives CDR1 MNHGY, CDR2 SAAAGT. The CDR3 totals 14 residues. V was trimmed by 2 bases and J by 5 bases, leaving 12 bases between them. Written as DNA, the CDR3 is TGTGCCAGCAGTTACGTGGGGCTAGAGGAGACCCAGTACTTC. It codes for CASSYVGLEETQYF.

CDR3 nucleotide sequence: TGTGCCAGCAGCCAAAGGCAGGTAGGGGTAAGTGAAGCTTTCTTT. Amino acids: CASSQRQVGVSEAFF. The gene calls are TRBV4-2 and TRBJ1-1, with D perhaps TRBD1 (5 bases). V dropped 2 bases and J dropped 7 bases, with 17 bases sitting between them. Germline loops: CDR1 LGHNA, CDR2 YNFKEQ. The CDR3 has 15 amino acids.

Here the CDR3 DNA reads TGTGCCAGCAGTCCTCGAGGACAGGGGATGAACACTGAAGCTTTCTTT. As protein: CASSPRGQGMNTEAFF. This chain joins TRBV27 and TRBJ1-1; 9 bases agree with TRBD1. Germline V lookup: CDR1 MNHEY, CDR2 SMNVEV (reference sequence). The length of the CDR3 is 16 residues. V lost 5 bases, J lost 0 bases, and 7 bases stayed unmatched.

This clone was seen just once. The DNA for the CDR3 is TGTGCCAGCAGCTTAACAGGCTACGACGAGCAGTACTTC. This sequence encodes CASSLTGYDEQYF. The chain has TRBV7-9 and TRBJ2-7; a weak D match, TRBD1 (5 bases). The CDR3 length is 13 residues. Trimming removed 2 bases from V and 5 bases from J, with 10 bases in between. Germline CDR1 is SEHNR and CDR2 is FQNEAQ (reference sequence).

This clone was counted between two and nine times. The chain combines TRBV29-1 with TRBJ2-1; 11 nucleotides match TRBD2. V lost 7 bases to trimming and J lost 8 bases; unmatched junction nucleotides: 7. CDR3 size: 13 residues. CDR1 is SQVTM and CDR2 is ANQGSEA in the germline V gene. CDR3 in DNA: TGCAGCGGTAGCGGGAGGGCGTGGGATGAGCAGTTCTTC. Protein product: CSGSGRAWDEQFF.

The chain combines TRBV10-3 with TRBJ2-3, with 15 bases that match TRBD2. Germline V gene data show CDR1 as ENHRY and CDR2 as SYGVKD. The CDR3 loop spans 20 amino acids. Trimming took 3 bases from V and 6 from J; bases not matched to a gene: 16. This CDR3 reads CAISEYRTGTSGRRRDTQYF. CDR3 DNA: TGTGCCATCAGTGAATATAGAACCGGGACTAGCGGGAGGAGAAGGGATACGCAGTATTTT.

The chain recombines TRBV5-4 with TRBJ1-2; 10 bases fit TRBD1. Germline CDR1 and CDR2: SGHNT and YYREEE (reference sequence). Trimming cost V 4 bases and J 8 bases; bases outside gene matches: 20. This CDR3 is built from 18 residues. CDR3 residues: CASSPSQNSDRGQPGYTF. In DNA, the CDR3 is TGTGCCAGCAGCCCCTCACAGAACTCTGACAGGGGGCAGCCGGGCTACACCTTC. Filled out from reference TRBV5-4 and TRBJ1-2, the complete variable domain reads ETGVTQSPTHLIKTRGQQVTLRCSSQSGHNTVSWYQQALGQGPQFIFQYYREEENGRGNFPPRFSGLQFPNYSSELNVNALELDDSALYLCASSPSQNSDRGQPGYTFGSGTRLTVV.

V gene TRBV5-1 combines with J gene TRBJ2-7; TRBD2 matches at 9 bases. V shed 4 bases and J 3 bases; nucleotides not matched to a gene: 11. From germline, CDR1 is SGHRS and CDR2 YFSETQ. This CDR3 region has 16 residues. CDR3 bases: TGCGCCAGCAGCCTCTCCGGGACTAGCCGAGGCTACGAGCAGTACTTC. This sequence encodes CASSLSGTSRGYEQYF.

The CDR3 DNA sequence: TGTGCCAGCAGCTTAGAATATGACAGAGCCTACGAGCAGTACTTC. Amino acids: CASSLEYDRAYEQYF. This rearrangement joins TRBV7-2 to TRBJ2-7; a possible D gene is TRBD1 (5 bases). Looked up from germline, CDR1 is SGHTA and CDR2 is FQGNSA. The V and J ends lost 1 base and 2 bases respectively, with 12 bases between them. This CDR3 has 15 amino acids.

The V and J genes are TRBV5-1 and TRBJ1-1, with 7 bases lining up with TRBD1. CDR1 SGHRS and CDR2 YFSETQ come from the germline V gene. Trimming cost V 4 bases and J 3 bases; bases outside gene matches: 9. This CDR3 comprises 15 residues. The CDR3 sequence: CASSPSTGVDTEAFF. CDR3 sequence (DNA): TGCGCCAGCAGCCCCTCCACAGGGGTGGACACTGAAGCTTTCTTT.

The gene calls are TRBV10-3 and TRBJ1-5; 7 bases align to TRBD1. CDR3 length equals 14 residues. The J segment lost 10 bases and the V segment lost 8 bases, leaving 14 bases of the junction unmatched. Germline V CDR1 and CDR2: ENHRY, SYGVKD. The CDR3 region is CAISAGTEGHPQHF. The CDR3 nucleotides are TGTGCCATCTCCGCCGGGACAGAGGGTCATCCCCAGCATTTT.

This clone is a singleton in its sample. The chain uses TRBV5-1 and TRBJ2-5; D may be TRBD2 (5 bases). The CDR3 runs 16 residues. From germline, CDR1 is SGHRS and CDR2 YFSETQ. Trimming removed 0 bases at V and 7 bases at J, with 19 bases between. The CDR3 is CASSLAQSVGRGTQYF. DNA for the CDR3: TGCGCCAGCAGCTTGGCCCAGTCAGTCGGACGGGGGACCCAGTACTTC.

The V and J genes are TRBV7-3 and TRBJ2-1; 13 bases agree with TRBD2. Germline-derived CDR1 and CDR2 are SGHTA and FQGTGA. The CDR3 has 22 residues. Trimming at V came to 2 bases and at J to 3 bases, leaving 19 bases not matched to a gene. The CDR3 nucleotides are TGTGCCAGCAGCTTAGTGGGCAGGCCCGGGACTAGCGGGACGCCGATCTACAATGAGCAGTTCTTC. It translates to CASSLVGRPGTSGTPIYNEQFF.

The chain is built from TRBV2 and TRBJ1-1; D call uncertain. This CDR3 comprises 11 residues. Germline V gene lookup returns CDR1 SNHLY and CDR2 FYNNEI. V was shortened by 7 bases and J by 3 bases, with 6 bases between the two germline ends. The DNA for the CDR3 is TGTGCCAGCATGAGAGACACTGAAGCTTTCTTT. Its translation: CASMRDTEAFF.